This T cell receptor beta chain was profiled in a study of vaccination and CD4 T cells after COVID-19. Whole-study context: Convalescent donors totaled six males and four females, including two who were Hispanic. Treatment of control cultures consisted of a CEFX pool, an HIV-1 Nef pool, or no peptide.

In regard to this clonotype: Its antigen is unknown.

An Oncomine TCR Beta short-read assay was used to sequence the DNA from cultured CD4+ T cells. TCRdb processed the PCR reads anew with MiXCR; each CDR3 protein has one entry. This sample has more than 15,000 distinct CDR3 sequences; approximately 31% occur once, and the top ten carry 15%. Treatment described: approximately nine-day PBMC culture with coronavirus spike peptide pools or control peptides (ViraFEST assay). Findings and limits, study-wide: In convalescent patients, 304 of 307 vaccine-specific clones were spike mono-reactive.

The receptor comes from a human donor with COVID-19. Sequencing was performed on cultured CD4+ T cells from blood.

The CDR3 spells CASSFRQGASAFF. The CDR3 DNA reads TGTGCCAGCAGCTTTAGGCAGGGGGCCTCAGCTTTCTTT. The rearrangement uses TRBV11-2 and TRBJ1-1; 8 bases match TRBD1. Unmatched junction bases numbered 7, after V lost 3 bases and J lost 10 bases. The germline gives CDR1 SGHAT, CDR2 FQNNGV. The CDR3 extends over 13 amino acids.